This T cell receptor beta chain emerged from a study of identical twins. Study-wide points: Researchers reported weaker excess twin sharing in beta out-of-frame sequences.

Unmatched junction bases numbered 8, after V lost 1 base and J lost 4 bases. The germline V gene encodes CDR1 KGHDR and CDR2 SFDVKD. The CDR3 consists of 18 residues. TCRdb re-called the 5' RACE reads with MiXCR, one entry per CDR3 protein. The top ten clones hold more than 0.8% of a sample with around 510,000 distinct CDR3 sequences, around an eighth of them seen once. As for this clonotype: Its antigen is currently unknown.

These same data were also listed under a study on yellow fever vaccine responses in identical twins.

V is TRBV24-1 and J is TRBJ2-3; 12 positions match TRBD2. The specimen was CD4+ T cells sorted from blood. The origin of this receptor is a woman under 30 in good health. The CDR3 sequence is CATSDFPLAGGPADTQYF. For the CDR3, the DNA is TGTGCCACCAGTGATTTCCCTCTAGCGGGAGGGCCGGCAGATACGCAGTATTTT.